The source of this T cell receptor (beta chain) is a study of T cell responses to AZD1222 COVID-19 vaccine. A single count supports this clone. Its antigen remains unidentified. This CDR3 is built from 16 residues. The V and J ends lost 5 bases and 1 base, in that order; junction bases with no gene match: 7. Germline-derived CDR1 and CDR2 are SGHTA and FQGNSA. Profiling relied on immunoSEQ multiplex PCR, and the TCRdb table lists in-frame clones only, not all of them. The repertoire holds more than 100,000 clones, 92% seen once, with approximately 7.9% in the top ten. Study-wide points: The reported proportion of spike-specific TCRs targeting unmutated variant regions was nearly half. Possibly, clonal diversity was underestimated; donors were largely white British and included more females. Scientists sampled the repertoires only once the peak T cell response had passed. Only a handful of people who got AZD1222 tested seropositive at baseline.

The gene calls are TRBV7-2 and TRBJ2-1; 8 bases are shared with TRBD2. Sequenced material: peripheral blood, taken 28 days after the second AZD1222 dose. The source of this sequence is an adult who received the AZD1222 COVID-19 vaccine. As DNA, the CDR3 is TGTGCCAGCAGCCGGGGGGGTGGACAGTCCTACAATGAGCAGTTCTTC. It specifies CASSRGGGQSYNEQFF.